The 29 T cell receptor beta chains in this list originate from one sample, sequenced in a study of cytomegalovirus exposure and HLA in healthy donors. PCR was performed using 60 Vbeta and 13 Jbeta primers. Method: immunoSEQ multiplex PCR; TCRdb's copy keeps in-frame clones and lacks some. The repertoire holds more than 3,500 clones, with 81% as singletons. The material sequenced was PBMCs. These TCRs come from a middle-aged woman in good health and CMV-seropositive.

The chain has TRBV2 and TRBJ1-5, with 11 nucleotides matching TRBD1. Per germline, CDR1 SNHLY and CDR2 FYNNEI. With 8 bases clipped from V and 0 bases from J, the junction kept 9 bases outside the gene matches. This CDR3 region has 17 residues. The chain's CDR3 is CASLGQGEPNSNQPQHF. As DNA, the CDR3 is TGTGCCAGCTTGGGACAGGGGGAACCTAATAGCAATCAGCCCCAGCATTTT.

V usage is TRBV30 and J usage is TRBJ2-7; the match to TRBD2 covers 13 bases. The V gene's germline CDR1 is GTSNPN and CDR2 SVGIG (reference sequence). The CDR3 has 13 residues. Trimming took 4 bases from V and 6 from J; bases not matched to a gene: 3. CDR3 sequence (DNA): TGTGCCTGGATGGGACTAGCGGGACGCGAGCAGTACTTC. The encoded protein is CAWMGLAGREQYF.

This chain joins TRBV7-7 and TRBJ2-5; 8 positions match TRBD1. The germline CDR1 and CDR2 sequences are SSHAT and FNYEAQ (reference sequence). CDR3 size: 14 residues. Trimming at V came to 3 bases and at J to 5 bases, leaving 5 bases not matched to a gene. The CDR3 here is CASSLGQDGETQYF. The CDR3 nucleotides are TGTGCCAGCAGCTTGGGACAGGATGGGGAGACCCAGTACTTC.

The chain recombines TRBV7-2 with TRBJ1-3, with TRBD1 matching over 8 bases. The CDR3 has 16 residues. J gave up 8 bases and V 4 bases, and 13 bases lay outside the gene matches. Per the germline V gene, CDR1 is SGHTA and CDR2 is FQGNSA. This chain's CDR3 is CASSSDRALVADTIYF. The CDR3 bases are TGTGCCAGCAGCTCGGACAGGGCATTAGTAGCGGACACCATATATTTT.

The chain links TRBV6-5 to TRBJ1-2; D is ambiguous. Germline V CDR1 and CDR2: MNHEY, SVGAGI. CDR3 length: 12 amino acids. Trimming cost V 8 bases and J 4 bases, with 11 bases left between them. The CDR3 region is CASAGRGYGYTF. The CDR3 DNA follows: TGTGCCAGCGCAGGCCGGGGCTATGGCTACACCTTC.

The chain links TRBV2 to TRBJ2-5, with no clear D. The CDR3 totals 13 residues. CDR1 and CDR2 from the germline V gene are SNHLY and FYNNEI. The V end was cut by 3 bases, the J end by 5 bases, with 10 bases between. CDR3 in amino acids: CASSEYLKETQYF. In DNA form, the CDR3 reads TGTGCCAGCAGTGAGTACCTAAAGGAGACCCAGTACTTC. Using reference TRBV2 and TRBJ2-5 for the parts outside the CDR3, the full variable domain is EPEVTQTPSHQVTQMGQEVILRCVPISNHLYFYWYRQILGQKVEFLVSFYNNEISEKSEIFDDQFSVERPDGSNFTLKIRSTKLEDSAMYFCASSEYLKETQYFGPGTRLLVL.

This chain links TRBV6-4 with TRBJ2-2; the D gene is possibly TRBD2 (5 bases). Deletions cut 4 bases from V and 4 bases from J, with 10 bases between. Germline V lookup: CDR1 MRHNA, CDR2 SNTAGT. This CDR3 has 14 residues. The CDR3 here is CASSGGPATGELFF. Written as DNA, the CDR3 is TGTGCCAGCAGTGGAGGGCCTGCCACCGGGGAGCTGTTTTTT.

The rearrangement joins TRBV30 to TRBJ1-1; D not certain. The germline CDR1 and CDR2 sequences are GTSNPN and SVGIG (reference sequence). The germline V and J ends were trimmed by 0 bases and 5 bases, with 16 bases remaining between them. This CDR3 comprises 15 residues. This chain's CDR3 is CAWSVRPPGGTEAFF. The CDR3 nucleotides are TGTGCCTGGAGTGTCAGACCTCCCGGAGGGACTGAAGCTTTCTTT.

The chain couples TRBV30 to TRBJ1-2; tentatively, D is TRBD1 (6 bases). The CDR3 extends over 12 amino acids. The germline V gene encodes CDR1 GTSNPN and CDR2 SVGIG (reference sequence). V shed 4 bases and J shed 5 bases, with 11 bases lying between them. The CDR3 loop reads CAWTQGWYGYTF. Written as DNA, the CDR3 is TGTGCCTGGACTCAGGGGTGGTATGGCTACACCTTC.

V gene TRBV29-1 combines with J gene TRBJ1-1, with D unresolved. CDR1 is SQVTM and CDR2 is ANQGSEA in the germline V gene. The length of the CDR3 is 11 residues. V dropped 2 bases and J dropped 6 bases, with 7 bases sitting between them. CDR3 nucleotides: TGCAGCGTTGAAATCATTTCTGAAGCTTTCTTT. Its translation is CSVEIISEAFF.

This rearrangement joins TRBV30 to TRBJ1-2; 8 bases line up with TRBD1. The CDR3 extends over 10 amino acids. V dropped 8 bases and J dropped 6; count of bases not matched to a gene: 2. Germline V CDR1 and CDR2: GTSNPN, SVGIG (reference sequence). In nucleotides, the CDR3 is TGTGCCGGGACAGGCGATGGCTACACCTTC. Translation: CAGTGDGYTF.

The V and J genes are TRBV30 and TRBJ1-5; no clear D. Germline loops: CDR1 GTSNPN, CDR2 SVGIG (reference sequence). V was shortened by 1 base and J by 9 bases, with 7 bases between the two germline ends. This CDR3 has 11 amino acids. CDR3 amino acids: CAWSGQGPQHF. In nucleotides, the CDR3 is TGTGCCTGGAGTGGACAAGGGCCCCAGCATTTT.

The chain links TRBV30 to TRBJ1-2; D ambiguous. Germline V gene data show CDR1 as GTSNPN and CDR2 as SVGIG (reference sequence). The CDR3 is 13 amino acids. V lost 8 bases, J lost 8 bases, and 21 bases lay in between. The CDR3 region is CAREVDGSYGYTF. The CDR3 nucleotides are TGTGCCCGCGAGGTCGACGGGTCCTACGGCTACACCTTC. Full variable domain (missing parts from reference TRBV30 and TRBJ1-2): SQTIHQWPATLVQPVGSPLSLECTVEGTSNPNLYWYRQAAGRGLQLLFYSVGIGQISSEVPQNLSASRPQDRQFILSSKKLLLSDSGFYLCAREVDGSYGYTFGSGTRLTVV.

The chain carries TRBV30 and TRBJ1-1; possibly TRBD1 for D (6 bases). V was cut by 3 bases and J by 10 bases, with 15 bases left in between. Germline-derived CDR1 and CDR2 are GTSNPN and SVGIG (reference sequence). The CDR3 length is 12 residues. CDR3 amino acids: CAWRAGAVLAFF. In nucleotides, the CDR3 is TGTGCCTGGAGGGCGGGGGCCGTATTAGCTTTCTTT.

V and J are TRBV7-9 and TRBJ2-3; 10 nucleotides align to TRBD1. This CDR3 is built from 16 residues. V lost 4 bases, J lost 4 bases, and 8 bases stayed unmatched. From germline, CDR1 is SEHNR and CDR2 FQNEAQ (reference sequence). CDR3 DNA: TGTGCCAGCAGCTCGGGGACAGGGGTAAGGGCAGATACGCAGTATTTT. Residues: CASSSGTGVRADTQYF. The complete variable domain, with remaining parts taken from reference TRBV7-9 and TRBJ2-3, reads DTGVSQNPRHKITKRGQNVTFRCDPISEHNRLYWYRQTLGQGPEFLTYFQNEAQLEKSRLLSDRFSAERPKGSFSTLEIQRTEQGDSAMYLCASSSGTGVRADTQYFGPGTRLTVL.

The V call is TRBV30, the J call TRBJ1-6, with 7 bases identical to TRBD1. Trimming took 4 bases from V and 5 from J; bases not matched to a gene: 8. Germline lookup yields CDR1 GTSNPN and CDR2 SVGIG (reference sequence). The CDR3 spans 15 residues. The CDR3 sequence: CAWTRQGRDNSPLHF. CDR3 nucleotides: TGTGCCTGGACCAGACAGGGCCGAGATAATTCACCCCTCCACTTT. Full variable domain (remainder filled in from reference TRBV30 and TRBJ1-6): SQTIHQWPATLVQPVGSPLSLECTVEGTSNPNLYWYRQAAGRGLQLLFYSVGIGQISSEVPQNLSASRPQDRQFILSSKKLLLSDSGFYLCAWTRQGRDNSPLHFGNGTRLTVT.

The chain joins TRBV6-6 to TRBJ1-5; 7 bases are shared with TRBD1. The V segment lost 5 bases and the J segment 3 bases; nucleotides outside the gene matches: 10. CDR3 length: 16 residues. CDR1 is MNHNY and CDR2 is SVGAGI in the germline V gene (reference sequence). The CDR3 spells CASSTDRVRLNQPQHF. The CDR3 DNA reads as TGTGCCAGCAGTACCGACAGGGTCAGACTCAATCAGCCCCAGCATTTT.

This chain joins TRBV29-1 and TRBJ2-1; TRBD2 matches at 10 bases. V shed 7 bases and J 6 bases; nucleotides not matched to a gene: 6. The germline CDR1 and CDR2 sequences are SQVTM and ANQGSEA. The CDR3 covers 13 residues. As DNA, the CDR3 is TGCAGCGCCGGACTAGCGGACCTCAATGAGCAGTTCTTC. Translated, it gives CSAGLADLNEQFF.

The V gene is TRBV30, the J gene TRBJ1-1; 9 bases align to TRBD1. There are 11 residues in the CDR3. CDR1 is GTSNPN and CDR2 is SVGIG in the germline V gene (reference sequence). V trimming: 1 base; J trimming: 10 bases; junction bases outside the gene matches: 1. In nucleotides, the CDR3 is TGTGCCTGGAGTGGGACAGGGGTAGCTTTCTTT. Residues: CAWSGTGVAFF.

The CDR3 coding sequence is TGCAGCGCTTACTTGTCCCAGGATGAAGCTTTCTTT. Its translation: CSAYLSQDEAFF. The chain combines TRBV29-1 with TRBJ1-1; no clear D. The CDR3 is 12 amino acids. In germline, CDR1 is SQVTM, CDR2 ANQGSEA. V lost 7 bases and J 7 bases, leaving 16 bases between the germline ends. The full variable domain, rest sourced from reference TRBV29-1 and TRBJ1-1, is SAVISQKPSRDICQRGTSLTIQCQVDSQVTMMFWYRQQPGQSLTLIATANQGSEATYESGFVIDKFPISRPNLTFSTLTVSNMSPEDSSIYLCSAYLSQDEAFFGQGTRLTVV.

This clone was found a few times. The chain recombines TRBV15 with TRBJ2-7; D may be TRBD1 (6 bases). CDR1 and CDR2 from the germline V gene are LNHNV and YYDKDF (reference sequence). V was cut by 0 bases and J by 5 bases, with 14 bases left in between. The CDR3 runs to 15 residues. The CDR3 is CATSRDTTSGDEQYF. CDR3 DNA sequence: TGTGCCACCAGCAGAGACACAACCTCAGGGGACGAGCAGTACTTC.

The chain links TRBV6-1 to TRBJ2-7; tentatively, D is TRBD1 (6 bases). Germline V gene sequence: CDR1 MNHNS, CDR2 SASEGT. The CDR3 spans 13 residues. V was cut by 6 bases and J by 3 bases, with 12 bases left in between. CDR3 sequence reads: CASRDRLFYEQYF. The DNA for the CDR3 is TGTGCCAGCAGGGACAGATTATTCTACGAGCAGTACTTC.

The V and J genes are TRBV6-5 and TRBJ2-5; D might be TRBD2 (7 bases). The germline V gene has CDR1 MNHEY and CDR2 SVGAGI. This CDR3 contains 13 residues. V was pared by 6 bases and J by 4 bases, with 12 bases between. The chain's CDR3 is CASSKRGGETQYF. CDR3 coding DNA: TGTGCCAGCAGCAAGAGGGGGGGAGAGACCCAGTACTTC.

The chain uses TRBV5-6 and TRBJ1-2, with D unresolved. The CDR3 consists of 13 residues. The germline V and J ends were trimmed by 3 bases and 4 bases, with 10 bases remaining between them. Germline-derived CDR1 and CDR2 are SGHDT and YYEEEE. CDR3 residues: CASSSTGSYGYTF. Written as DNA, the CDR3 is TGTGCCAGCAGCTCCACCGGGAGCTATGGCTACACCTTC.

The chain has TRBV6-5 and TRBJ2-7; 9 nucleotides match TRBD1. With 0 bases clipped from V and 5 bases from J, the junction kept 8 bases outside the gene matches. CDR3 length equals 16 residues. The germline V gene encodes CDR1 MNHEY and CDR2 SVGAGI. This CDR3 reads CASSYSSKGTGNEQYF. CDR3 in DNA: TGTGCCAGCAGTTACTCGAGTAAGGGGACAGGGAACGAGCAGTACTTC.

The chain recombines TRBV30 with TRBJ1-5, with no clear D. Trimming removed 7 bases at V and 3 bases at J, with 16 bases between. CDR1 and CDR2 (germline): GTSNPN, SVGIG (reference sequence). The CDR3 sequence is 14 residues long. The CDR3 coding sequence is TGTGCCTCCCAAACCGGAGGGCTCAATCAGCCCCAGCATTTT. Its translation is CASQTGGLNQPQHF.

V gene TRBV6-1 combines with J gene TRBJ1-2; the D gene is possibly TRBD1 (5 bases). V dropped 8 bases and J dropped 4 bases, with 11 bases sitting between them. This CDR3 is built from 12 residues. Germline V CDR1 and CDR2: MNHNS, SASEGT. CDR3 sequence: CASDWGSYGYTF. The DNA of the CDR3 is TGTGCCAGCGACTGGGGCAGCTATGGCTACACCTTC.

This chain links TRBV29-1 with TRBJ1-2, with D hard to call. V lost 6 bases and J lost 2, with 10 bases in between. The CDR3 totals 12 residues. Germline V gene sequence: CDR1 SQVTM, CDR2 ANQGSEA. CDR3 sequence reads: CSVGQVNYGYTF. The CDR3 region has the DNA TGCAGCGTCGGCCAGGTCAACTATGGCTACACCTTC.

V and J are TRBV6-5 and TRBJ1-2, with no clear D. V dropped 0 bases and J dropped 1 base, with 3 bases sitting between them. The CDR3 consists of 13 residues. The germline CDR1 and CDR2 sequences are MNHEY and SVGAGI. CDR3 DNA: TGTGCCAGCAGTTACTCCCGTAACTATGGCTACACCTTC. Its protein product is CASSYSRNYGYTF.